This TCR beta chain was identified during a study of blood T cell repertoires in COVID-19. Study context: There were acute and convalescent COVID-19 samples, and they came from the United States, Italy and Spain. T cells, B-cell-depleted T cells, or PBMCs provided the cDNA or gDNA that served as material.

In the study's own analysis: Amplification with reference gene primers provided the estimates of nucleated cell counts. The protocol was immunoSEQ multiplex PCR, while the TCRdb copy is restricted to in-frame clones and leaves out a portion. The V and J calls and clone size were taken over from that table, and D and trimming were inferred from the DNA. The data contain roughly 150,000 clones, about four fifths of them singletons. The V and J ends lost 4 bases and 6 bases, in that order; junction bases with no gene match: 5. Looked up from germline, CDR1 is SGHTA and CDR2 is FQGNSA. The CDR3 is 16 amino acids.

J is TRBJ2-2 and V is TRBV7-2, with TRBD2 matching 13 bases. Material for sequencing was peripheral blood. This receptor was obtained from a man aged 55 to 70 with active or convalescent COVID-19. The DNA of the CDR3 is TGTGCCAGCAGCTCGATCGGACTAGCGGGAGCCGGGGAGCTGTTTTTT. Translated, it gives CASSSIGLAGAGELFF.